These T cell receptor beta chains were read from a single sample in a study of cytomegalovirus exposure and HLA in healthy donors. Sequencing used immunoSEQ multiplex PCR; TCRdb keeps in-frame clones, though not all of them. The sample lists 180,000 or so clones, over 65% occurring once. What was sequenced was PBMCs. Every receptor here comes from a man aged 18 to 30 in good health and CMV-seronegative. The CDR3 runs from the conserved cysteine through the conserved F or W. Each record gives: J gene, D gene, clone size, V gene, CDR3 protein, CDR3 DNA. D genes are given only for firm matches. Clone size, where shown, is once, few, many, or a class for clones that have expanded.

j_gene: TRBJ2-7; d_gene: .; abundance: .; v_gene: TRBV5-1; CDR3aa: CASSLRQGHYEQYF; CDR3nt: TGCGCCAGCAGCTTACGGCAGGGGCACTACGAGCAGTACTTC
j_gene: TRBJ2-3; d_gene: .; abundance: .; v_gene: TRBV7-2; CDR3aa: CASSRVYTDTQYF; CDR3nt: TGTGCCAGCAGCCGTGTCTACACAGATACGCAGTATTTT
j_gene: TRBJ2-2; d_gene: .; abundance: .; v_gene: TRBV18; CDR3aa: CASSPNRAGELFF; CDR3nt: TGTGCCAGCTCACCTAACAGGGCCGGGGAGCTGTTTTTT
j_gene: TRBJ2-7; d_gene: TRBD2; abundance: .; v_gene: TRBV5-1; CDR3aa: CASSYKRERAYEQYF; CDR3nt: TGCGCCAGCAGCTACAAGCGGGAGCGAGCCTACGAGCAGTACTTC
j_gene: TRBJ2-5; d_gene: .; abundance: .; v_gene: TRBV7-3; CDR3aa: CASSWGGQKETQYF; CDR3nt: TGTGCCAGCAGCTGGGGGGGCCAAAAAGAGACCCAGTACTTC
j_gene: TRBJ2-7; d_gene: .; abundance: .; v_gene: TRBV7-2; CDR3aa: CASSSGSYSSYEQYF; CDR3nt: TGTGCCAGCAGCAGCGGCAGTTACTCCTCCTACGAGCAGTACTTC
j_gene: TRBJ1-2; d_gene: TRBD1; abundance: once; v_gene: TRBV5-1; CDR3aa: CASSLASRTGAYGYTF; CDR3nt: TGCGCCAGCAGCTTGGCCTCTAGGACAGGGGCCTATGGCTACACCTTC
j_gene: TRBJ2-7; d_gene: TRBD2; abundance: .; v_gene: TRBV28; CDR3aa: CASSPRLAATYEQYF; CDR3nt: TGTGCCAGCAGTCCCCGCCTAGCGGCCACCTACGAGCAGTACTTC
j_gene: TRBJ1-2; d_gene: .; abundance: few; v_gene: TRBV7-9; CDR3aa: CASSLFMGAQANYGYTF; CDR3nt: TGTGCCAGCAGCTTATTTATGGGGGCTCAAGCTAACTATGGCTACACCTTC
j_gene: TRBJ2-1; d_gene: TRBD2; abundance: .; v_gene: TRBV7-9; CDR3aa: CASPAGGSYNEQFF; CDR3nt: TGTGCCAGCCCCGCGGGGGGGAGCTACAATGAGCAGTTCTTC
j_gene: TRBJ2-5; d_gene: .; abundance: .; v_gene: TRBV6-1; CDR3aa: CASSGKPGEYQETQYF; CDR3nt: TGTGCCAGCAGTGGGAAGCCCGGGGAGTACCAAGAGACCCAGTACTTC
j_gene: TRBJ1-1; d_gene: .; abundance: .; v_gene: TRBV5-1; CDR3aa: CASSTDLTGNTEAFF; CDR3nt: TGCGCCAGCAGCACAGATCTTACAGGGAACACTGAAGCTTTCTTT
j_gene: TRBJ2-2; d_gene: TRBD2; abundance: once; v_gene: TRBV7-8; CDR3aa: CASSQGLAGLAGELFF; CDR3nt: TGTGCCAGCAGCCAAGGACTAGCGGGATTAGCCGGGGAGCTGTTTTTT
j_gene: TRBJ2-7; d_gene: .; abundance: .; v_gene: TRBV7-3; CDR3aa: CASSERGAVAGEQYF; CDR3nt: TGTGCCAGCAGCGAGCGCGGGGCCGTCGCTGGGGAGCAGTACTTC
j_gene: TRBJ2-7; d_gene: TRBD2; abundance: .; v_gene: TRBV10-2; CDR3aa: CASSLAVSYEQYF; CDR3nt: TGCGCCAGCAGTCTAGCGGTTTCCTACGAGCAGTACTTC
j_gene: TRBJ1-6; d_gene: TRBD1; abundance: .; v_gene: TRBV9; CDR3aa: CASSATGVYNSPLHF; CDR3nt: TGTGCCAGCAGCGCAACAGGGGTCTATAATTCACCCCTCCACTTT
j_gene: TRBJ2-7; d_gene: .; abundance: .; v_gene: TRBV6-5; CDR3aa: CASSYPYEQYF; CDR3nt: TGTGCCAGCAGTTACCCATACGAGCAGTACTTC
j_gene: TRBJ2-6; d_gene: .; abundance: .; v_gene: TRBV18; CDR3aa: CASSPPRFSGANVLTF; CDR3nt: TGTGCCAGCTCACCACCGAGGTTCTCTGGGGCCAACGTCCTGACTTTC
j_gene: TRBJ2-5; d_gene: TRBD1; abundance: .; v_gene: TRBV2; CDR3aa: CASIGLTGAQETQYF; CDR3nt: TGTGCCAGCATTGGACTCACAGGGGCTCAAGAGACCCAGTACTTC
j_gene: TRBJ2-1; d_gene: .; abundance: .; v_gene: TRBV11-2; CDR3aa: CASSLEVRSYNEQFF; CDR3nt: TGTGCCAGCAGCTTAGAGGTCAGGTCCTACAATGAGCAGTTCTTC
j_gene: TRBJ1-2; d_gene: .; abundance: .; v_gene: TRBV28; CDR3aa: CASSYAGTNYGYTF; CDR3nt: TGTGCCAGCAGTTACGCCGGGACAAACTATGGCTACACCTTC
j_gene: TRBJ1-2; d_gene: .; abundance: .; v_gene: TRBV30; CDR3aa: CAWSVVVSYGYTF; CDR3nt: TGTGCCTGGAGTGTAGTGGTCAGCTATGGCTACACCTTC
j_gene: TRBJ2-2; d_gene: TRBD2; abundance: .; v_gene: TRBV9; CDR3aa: CASSVVTSGGTGELFF; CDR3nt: TGTGCCAGCAGCGTAGTGACTAGCGGGGGCACCGGGGAGCTGTTTTTT
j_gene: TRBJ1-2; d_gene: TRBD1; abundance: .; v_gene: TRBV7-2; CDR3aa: CASSLDRTGRVSYGYTF; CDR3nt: TGTGCCAGCAGCCTCGACCGGACAGGGCGAGTATCTTATGGCTACACCTTC
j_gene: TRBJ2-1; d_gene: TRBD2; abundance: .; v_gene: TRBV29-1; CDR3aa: CSVPPWGGNEQFF; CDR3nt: TGCAGCGTTCCACCATGGGGGGGAAATGAGCAGTTCTTC
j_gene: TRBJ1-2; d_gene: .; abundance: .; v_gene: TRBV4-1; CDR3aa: CASSQVVWEGCSYTF; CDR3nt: TGCGCCAGCAGCCAAGTTGTTTGGGAGGGGTGTAGCTACACCTTC
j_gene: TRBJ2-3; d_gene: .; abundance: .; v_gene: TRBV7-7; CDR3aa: CASSLRPAGATDTQYF; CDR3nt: TGTGCTAGCAGCCTAAGGCCTGCGGGGGCTACAGATACGCAGTATTTT
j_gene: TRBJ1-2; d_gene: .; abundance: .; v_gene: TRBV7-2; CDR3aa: CASSSRVGSGYTF; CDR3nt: TGTGCCAGCAGCTCACGGGTGGGGAGCGGCTACACCTTC
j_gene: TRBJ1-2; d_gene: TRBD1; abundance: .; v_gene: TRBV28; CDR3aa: CASRGQGGGEGYTF; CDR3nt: TGTGCCAGCAGAGGCCAGGGGGGAGGAGAAGGCTACACCTTC
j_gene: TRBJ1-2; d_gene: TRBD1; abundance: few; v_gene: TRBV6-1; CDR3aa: CASRVTGDGYTF; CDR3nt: TGTGCCAGCAGGGTGACAGGGGACGGCTACACCTTC
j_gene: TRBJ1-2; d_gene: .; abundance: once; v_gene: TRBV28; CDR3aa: CASLSNYGYTF; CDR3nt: TGTGCCAGTCTATCTAACTATGGCTACACCTTC
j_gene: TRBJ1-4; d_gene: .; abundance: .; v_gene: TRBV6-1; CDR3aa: CASLRRPSFNEKLFF; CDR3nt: TGTGCCAGCCTTCGACGGCCTAGCTTTAATGAAAAACTGTTTTTT
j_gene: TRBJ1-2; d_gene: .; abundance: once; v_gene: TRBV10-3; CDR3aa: CAIKGVLGRENYGYTF; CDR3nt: TGTGCCATCAAAGGGGTCCTGGGGAGGGAAAACTATGGCTACACCTTC
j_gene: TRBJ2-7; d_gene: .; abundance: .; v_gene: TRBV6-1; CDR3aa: CASSSLGDNEQYF; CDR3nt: TGTGCCAGCAGTTCATTGGGAGATAACGAGCAGTACTTC
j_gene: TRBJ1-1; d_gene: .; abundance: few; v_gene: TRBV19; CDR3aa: CASSLQAGWTEAFF; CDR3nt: TGTGCCAGTAGTCTCCAAGCGGGCTGGACTGAAGCTTTCTTT
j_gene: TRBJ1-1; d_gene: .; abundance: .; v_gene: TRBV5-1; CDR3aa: CASSLVLTGNTEAFF; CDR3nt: TGCGCCAGCAGCTTGGTTTTGACAGGGAACACTGAAGCTTTCTTT
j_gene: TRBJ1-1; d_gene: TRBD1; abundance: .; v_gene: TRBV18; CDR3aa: CASSTTGTENTEAFF; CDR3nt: TGTGCCAGCTCGACAACCGGGACAGAGAACACTGAAGCTTTCTTT
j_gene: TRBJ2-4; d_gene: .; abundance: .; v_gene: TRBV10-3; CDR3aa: CAISEGVTGNIQYF; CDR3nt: TGTGCCATCAGTGAGGGGGTAACAGGGAACATTCAGTACTTC
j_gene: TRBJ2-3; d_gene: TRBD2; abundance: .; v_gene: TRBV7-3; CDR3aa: CASSIGGLAATDTQYF; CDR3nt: TGTGCCAGCAGCATCGGTGGGCTAGCGGCCACAGATACGCAGTATTTT
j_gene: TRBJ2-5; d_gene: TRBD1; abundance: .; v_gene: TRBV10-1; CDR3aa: CASPDRGQETQYF; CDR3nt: TGCGCCAGCCCCGACAGGGGGCAAGAGACCCAGTACTTC
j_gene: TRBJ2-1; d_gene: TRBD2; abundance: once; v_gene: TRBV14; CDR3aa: CASSQEIAGGFYNEQFF; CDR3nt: TGTGCCAGCAGCCAAGAAATAGCGGGGGGGTTTTACAATGAGCAGTTCTTC
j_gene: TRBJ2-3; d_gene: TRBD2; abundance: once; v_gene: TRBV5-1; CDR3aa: CASSLLSSGDPTDTQYF; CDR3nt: TGCGCCAGCAGCTTGCTTTCTAGCGGGGACCCAACAGATACGCAGTATTTT
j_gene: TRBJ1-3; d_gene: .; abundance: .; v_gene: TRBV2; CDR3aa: CASREVGDTIYF; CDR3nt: TGTGCCAGCAGGGAGGTCGGAGACACCATATATTTT
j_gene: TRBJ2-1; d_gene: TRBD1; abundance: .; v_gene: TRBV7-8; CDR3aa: CASSLEGTGINNEQFF; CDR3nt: TGTGCCAGCAGCTTAGAGGGGACAGGGATAAACAATGAGCAGTTCTTC